The T cell receptor beta chain under discussion was sequenced for a study of post-analysis software for immune sequencing data. Findings and limits, study-wide: TRBV5-6, TRBV5-1 and TRBV20-1 were among five TRBV segments more frequent in patients than controls.

Unique molecular identifiers were carried by the TCR beta cDNA libraries. The authors obtained some 500,000 cDNA molecules from about 0.94 to 9.7 million T cells. TCRdb passed the PCR reads through MiXCR, listing each CDR3 protein once. The sample shows around 710,000 distinct CDR3 sequences, under 60% of them seen only once. This clonotype occurred once. Its target is unknown. V was cut by 1 base and J by 0 bases, with 13 bases left in between. The length of the CDR3 is 18 residues. Germline V gene sequence: CDR1 SGHDN, CDR2 FVKESK. The sample consisted of blood. The chain uses TRBV14 and TRBJ1-6, with unresolved D. This receptor was obtained from a girl aged 10 to 17 with multiple sclerosis. CDR3 loop: CASSQVATRGSYNSPLHF. CDR3 sequence (DNA): TGTGCCAGCAGCCAAGTGGCGACACGGGGCTCCTATAATTCACCCCTCCACTTT.